This record concerns one T cell receptor (beta chain) sequence. This record comes from a study of blood T cell repertoires in COVID-19. Study background: Samples taken during acute and convalescent COVID-19 were collected in the United States, Italy and Spain. PBMCs, B-cell-depleted T cells, or T cells were the source of the cDNA or gDNA that made up the material.

Per the original methods: Reference gene primers were amplified, and this amplification served to estimate nucleated cell counts. Here immunoSEQ multiplex PCR was the method, and the copy in TCRdb shows in-frame clones only, minus some. V and J calls and clone size come straight from that table; D and trimming were deduced from the DNA. The data contain a few hundred thousand clones, roughly 86% of them singletons. The material sequenced was peripheral blood. The receptor was derived from a woman aged 50 to 60 with acute or convalescent COVID-19.

DNA of the CDR3: TGTGCCAGTAGTATACCCCAGGGGCAGCGAGACAAAAACATTCAGTACTTC. Protein sequence: CASSIPQGQRDKNIQYF. The chain couples TRBV19 to TRBJ2-4; possibly TRBD1 for D (6 bases). This CDR3 has 17 residues. Trimming took off 2 bases at V and 3 bases at J, with 17 bases between the two ends. Germline loops: CDR1 LNHDA, CDR2 SQIVND (reference sequence). Full variable domain (remainder filled in from reference TRBV19 and TRBJ2-4): DGGITQSPKYLFRKEGQNVTLSCEQNLNHDAMYWYRQDPGQGLRLIYYSQIVNDFQKGDIAEGYSVSREKKESFPLTVTSAQKNPTAFYLCASSIPQGQRDKNIQYFGAGTRLSVL.